The clone carrying this T cell receptor beta chain was detected only a few times. Primers: 60 Vbeta forward and 13 Jbeta reverse. Original analysis: Later work found 65 million to 100 million unique TCR beta chains, with approximately 12 million shared. The method was immunoSEQ multiplex PCR; TCRdb's version includes in-frame clones alone and lacks a portion of them. V and J calls and clone size are those listed in that table; D and trimming were worked out from the DNA. The table includes 100,000 to 150,000 clones, over 15% detected once. This specimen belongs to a study of cytomegalovirus exposure and HLA in healthy donors. About the study: Genotyping showed around 80% of over 350 donors falling in the Caucasian-associated ancestry cluster.

Germline lookup yields CDR1 SEHNR and CDR2 FQNEAQ (reference sequence). The J segment lost 7 bases and the V segment lost 4 bases, leaving 5 bases of the junction unmatched. The CDR3 is made up of 13 amino acids. The sequencing input was PBMCs. V usage is TRBV7-9 and J usage is TRBJ2-7, with 9 bases aligning to TRBD1. This clonotype was obtained from a female donor in good health and CMV-seropositive. DNA of the CDR3: TGTGCCAGCAGCTGGGGACAGGGCGGGGAGCAGTACTTC. Encoded protein: CASSWGQGGEQYF.